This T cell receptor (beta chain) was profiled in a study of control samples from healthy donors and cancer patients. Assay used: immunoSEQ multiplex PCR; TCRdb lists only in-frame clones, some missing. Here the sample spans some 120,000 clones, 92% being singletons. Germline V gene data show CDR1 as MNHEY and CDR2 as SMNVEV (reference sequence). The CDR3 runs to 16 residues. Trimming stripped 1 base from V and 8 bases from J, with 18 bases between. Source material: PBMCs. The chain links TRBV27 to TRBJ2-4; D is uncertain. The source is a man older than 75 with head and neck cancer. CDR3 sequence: CASSLLMPIGFDIQYF. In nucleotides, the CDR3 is TGTGCCAGCAGTTTATTAATGCCCATTGGGTTTGACATTCAGTACTTC.